The 12 T cell receptor beta chains listed next were all sequenced from one sample in a study of monozygotic twins with cystic fibrosis (dated by TCRdb to the early 2020s). Library preparation was by the immunoSEQ multiplex PCR assay. TCRdb took over this immuneACCESS table, retaining in-frame rearrangements with V and J assigned. Such tables are incomplete; in checked studies, under half of the missing clones stem from an unresolved V gene, and the remainder is unexplained. The sample has under 20,000 clones on record, around 90% of them singletons. The top ten clonotypes cover more than 1.5% of the sample. The sequencing sample was made of blood. The origin of the receptors is a girl aged 2 to 10 with cystic fibrosis.

This rearrangement joins TRBV6-1 to TRBJ2-3; 11 bases agree with TRBD1. This CDR3 is 15 amino acids long. Per germline, CDR1 MNHNS and CDR2 SASEGT. V lost 1 base and J lost 4; bases outside the gene matches: 1. The CDR3 region has the DNA TGTGCCAGCAGTGAAGGGACAGGGGGCGCAGATACGCAGTATTTT. It codes for CASSEGTGGADTQYF.

The table lists this clone with a count of one. The V gene is TRBV2, the J gene TRBJ2-7; either TRBD1 or TRBD2 may fit D (5 bases each). Trimming cost V 3 bases and J 1 base, with 7 bases left between them. From germline, CDR1 is SNHLY and CDR2 FYNNEI. The CDR3 is 13 amino acids. This CDR3 reads CASSEGDSYEQYF. The CDR3 DNA reads TGTGCCAGCAGTGAGGGGGATTCCTACGAGCAGTACTTC.

This chain links TRBV11-3 with TRBJ2-3; D is undetermined. In germline, CDR1 is SGHNT, CDR2 YENEEA. This CDR3 has 18 amino acids. The germline V and J ends were trimmed by 2 bases and 0 bases, with 18 bases remaining between them. In DNA, the CDR3 is TGTGCCAGCAGCTTAAACCATGGAGCCGGATCTAGCACAGATACGCAGTATTTT. This codes for CASSLNHGAGSSTDTQYF.

This chain joins TRBV5-1 and TRBJ1-1; perhaps TRBD1 as D (5 bases). Deletions cut 0 bases from V and 3 bases from J, with 6 bases between. The CDR3 has 13 residues. Germline loops: CDR1 SGHRS, CDR2 YFSETQ. The CDR3 here is CASSLGRDTEAFF. CDR3 bases: TGCGCCAGCAGCTTGGGCAGGGACACTGAAGCTTTCTTT. Looking up the rest from reference TRBV5-1 and TRBJ1-1 gives the full variable domain: KAGVTQTPRYLIKTRGQQVTLSCSPISGHRSVSWYQQTPGQGLQFLFEYFSETQRNKGNFPGRFSGRQFSNSRSEMNVSTLELGDSALYLCASSLGRDTEAFFGQGTRLTVV.

V is TRBV4-1 and J is TRBJ2-2, with 8 bases that match TRBD2. Trimming cost V 1 base and J 5 bases; bases outside gene matches: 6. CDR3 length: 16 amino acids. CDR1 and CDR2 from the germline V gene are MGHRA and YSYEKL. Here the CDR3 DNA reads TGCGCCAGCAGCCAAGCCCGGGGGGGCAAAACCGGGGAGCTGTTTTTT. Translating gives CASSQARGGKTGELFF.

V is TRBV5-6 and J is TRBJ1-4; D is perhaps TRBD1 (5 bases). Germline values: CDR1 SGHDT, CDR2 YYEEEE. CDR3 length equals 14 residues. Trimming took off 0 bases at V and 8 bases at J, with 11 bases between the two ends. Here the CDR3 reads CASSLGVRGEKLFF. CDR3 DNA: TGTGCCAGCAGCTTGGGAGTACGGGGCGAAAAACTGTTTTTT.

The V gene is TRBV30, the J gene TRBJ1-1, with D unresolved. Trimming removed 0 bases from V and 7 bases from J, with 12 bases in between. The CDR3 contains 13 residues. The germline V gene has CDR1 GTSNPN and CDR2 SVGIG (reference sequence). The CDR3: CAWSVVRGVEAFF. CDR3 bases: TGTGCCTGGAGTGTTGTTCGTGGAGTTGAAGCTTTCTTT.

J is TRBJ1-2 and V is TRBV7-9, with 10 bases lining up with TRBD1. The CDR3 runs 17 residues. J lost 7 bases, V lost 0 bases, and 11 bases had no gene match. CDR1 and CDR2 from the germline V gene are SEHNR and FQNEAQ (reference sequence). CDR3 in amino acids: CASSLAPSGTGVVGYTF. The CDR3 bases are TGTGCCAGCAGCTTAGCGCCTAGTGGGACAGGGGTTGTTGGCTACACCTTC.

This clone was found a few times. The V call is TRBV2, the J call TRBJ1-2, with a weak D call TRBD1 (6 bases). The CDR3 length is 14 residues. In germline, CDR1 is SNHLY, CDR2 FYNNEI. Trimming took 2 bases from V and 3 from J, leaving 10 bases between them. CDR3 DNA sequence: TGTGCCAGCAGTGAACCAGGGGTTGACTATGGCTACACCTTC. Translating gives CASSEPGVDYGYTF. The whole variable domain, remainder taken from reference TRBV2 and TRBJ1-2, is EPEVTQTPSHQVTQMGQEVILRCVPISNHLYFYWYRQILGQKVEFLVSFYNNEISEKSEIFDDQFSVERPDGSNFTLKIRSTKLEDSAMYFCASSEPGVDYGYTFGSGTRLTVV.

This rearrangement joins TRBV6-5 to TRBJ2-7, with 7 nucleotides matching TRBD2. Trimming cost V 6 bases and J 4 bases; bases outside gene matches: 6. CDR3 length equals 13 residues. CDR1 and CDR2 (germline): MNHEY, SVGAGI. In DNA form, the CDR3 reads TGTGCCAGCAGGGACGGGGAGGGGTACGAGCAGTACTTC. It yields the protein CASRDGEGYEQYF.

J is TRBJ1-1 and V is TRBV5-4; TRBD1 matches at 7 bases. The length of the CDR3 is 17 residues. Per germline, CDR1 SGHNT and CDR2 YYREEE (reference sequence). The V and J ends lost 4 bases and 0 bases, in that order; junction bases with no gene match: 12. CDR3 DNA: TGTGCCAGCAGCATCACCGGGACAGTCTTCATGAACACTGAAGCTTTCTTT. This codes for CASSITGTVFMNTEAFF. Together with reference TRBV5-4 and TRBJ1-1, the CDR3 gives the full variable domain: ETGVTQSPTHLIKTRGQQVTLRCSSQSGHNTVSWYQQALGQGPQFIFQYYREEENGRGNFPPRFSGLQFPNYSSELNVNALELDDSALYLCASSITGTVFMNTEAFFGQGTRLTVV.

This chain connects TRBV6-5 to TRBJ1-1; weak D call: TRBD1 (6 bases). V lost 4 bases and J 5 bases, leaving 8 bases between the germline ends. Per the germline V gene, CDR1 is MNHEY and CDR2 is SVGAGI. This CDR3 contains 12 residues. The CDR3 bases are TGTGCCAGCAGTTCCACAGGGACTGAAGCTTTCTTT. The encoded protein is CASSSTGTEAFF.